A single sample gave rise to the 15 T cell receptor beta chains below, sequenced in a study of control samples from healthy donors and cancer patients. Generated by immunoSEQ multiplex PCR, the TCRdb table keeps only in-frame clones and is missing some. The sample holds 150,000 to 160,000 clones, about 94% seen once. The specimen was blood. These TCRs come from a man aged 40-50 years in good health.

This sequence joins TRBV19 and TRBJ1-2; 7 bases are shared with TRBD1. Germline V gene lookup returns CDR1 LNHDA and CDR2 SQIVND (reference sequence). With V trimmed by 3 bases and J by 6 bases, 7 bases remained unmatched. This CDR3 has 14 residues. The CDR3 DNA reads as TGTGCCAGTAGTATTGCCCACAGGGGAGATGGCTACACCTTC. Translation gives CASSIAHRGDGYTF.

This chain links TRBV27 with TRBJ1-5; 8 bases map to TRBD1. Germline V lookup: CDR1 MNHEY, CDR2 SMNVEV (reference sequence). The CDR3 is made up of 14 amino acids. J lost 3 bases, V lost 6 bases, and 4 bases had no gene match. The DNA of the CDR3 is TGTGCCAGCAGCCCGACAGGGGCCAATCAGCCCCAGCATTTT. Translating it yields CASSPTGANQPQHF.

This CDR3 reads CASSEAFRVGYGYTF. CDR3 DNA sequence: TGTGCCAGCAGTGAAGCGTTCAGGGTAGGGTATGGCTACACCTTC. V gene TRBV6-1 combines with J gene TRBJ1-2; D possibly corresponds to TRBD1 (5 bases). V lost 0 bases, J lost 5 bases, and 13 bases lay in between. Germline CDR1 reads MNHNS; CDR2 reads SASEGT. This CDR3 region has 15 residues.

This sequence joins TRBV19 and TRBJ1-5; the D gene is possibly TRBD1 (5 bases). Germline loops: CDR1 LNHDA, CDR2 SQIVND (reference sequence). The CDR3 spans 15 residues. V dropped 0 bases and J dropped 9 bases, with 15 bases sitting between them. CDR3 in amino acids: CASSIDPSGTRPQHF. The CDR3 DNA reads TGTGCCAGTAGTATAGACCCCTCAGGGACTCGGCCCCAGCATTTT.

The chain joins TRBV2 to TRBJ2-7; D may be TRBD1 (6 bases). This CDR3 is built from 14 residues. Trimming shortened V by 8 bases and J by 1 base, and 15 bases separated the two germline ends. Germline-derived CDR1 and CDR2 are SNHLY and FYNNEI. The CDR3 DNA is TGTGCCAGCGGGACAAGGCGCCTTTCCTACGAGCAGTACTTC. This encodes CASGTRRLSYEQYF.

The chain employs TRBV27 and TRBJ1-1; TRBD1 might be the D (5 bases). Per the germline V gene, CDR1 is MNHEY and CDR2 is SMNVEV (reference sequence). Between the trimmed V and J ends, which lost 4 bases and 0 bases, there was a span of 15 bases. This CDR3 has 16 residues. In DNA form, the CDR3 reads TGTGCCAGCAGTTGGTCTTTGACAGACCTGAACACTGAAGCTTTCTTT. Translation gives CASSWSLTDLNTEAFF.

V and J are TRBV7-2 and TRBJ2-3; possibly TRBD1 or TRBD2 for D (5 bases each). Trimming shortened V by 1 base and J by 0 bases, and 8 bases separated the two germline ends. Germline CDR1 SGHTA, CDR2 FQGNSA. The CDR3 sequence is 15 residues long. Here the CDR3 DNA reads TGTGCCAGCAGCTTAGTGGGGGTCAGCACAGATACGCAGTATTTT. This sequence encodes CASSLVGVSTDTQYF. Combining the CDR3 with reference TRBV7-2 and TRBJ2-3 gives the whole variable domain GAGVSQSPSNKVTEKGKDVELRCDPISGHTALYWYRQSLGQGLEFLIYFQGNSAPDKSGLPSDRFSAERTGGSVSTLTIQRTQQEDSAVYLCASSLVGVSTDTQYFGPGTRLTVL.

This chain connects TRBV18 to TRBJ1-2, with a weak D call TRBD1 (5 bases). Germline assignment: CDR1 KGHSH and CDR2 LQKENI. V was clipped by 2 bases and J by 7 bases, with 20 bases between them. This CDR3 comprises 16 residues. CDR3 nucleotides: TGTGCCAGCTCACCAACTGTCCAGGGTGAGGCTCTTGGCTACACCTTC. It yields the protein CASSPTVQGEALGYTF.

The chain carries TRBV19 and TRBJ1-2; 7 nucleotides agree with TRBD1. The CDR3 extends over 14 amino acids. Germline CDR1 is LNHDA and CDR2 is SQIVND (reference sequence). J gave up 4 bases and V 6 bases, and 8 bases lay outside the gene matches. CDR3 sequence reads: CASSALTGLYGYTF. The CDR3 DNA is TGTGCCAGTAGCGCCCTGACAGGGCTCTATGGCTACACCTTC.

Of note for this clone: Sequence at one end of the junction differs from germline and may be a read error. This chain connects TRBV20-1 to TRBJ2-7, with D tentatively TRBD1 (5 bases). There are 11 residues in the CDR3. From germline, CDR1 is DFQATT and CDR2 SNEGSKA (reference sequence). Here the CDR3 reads CSAGDGAEQYF. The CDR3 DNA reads TGCAGTGCTGGAGATGGGGCTGAGCAGTACTTC.

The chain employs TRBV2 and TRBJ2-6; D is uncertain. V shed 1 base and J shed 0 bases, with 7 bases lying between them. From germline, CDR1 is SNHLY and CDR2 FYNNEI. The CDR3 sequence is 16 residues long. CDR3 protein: CASSEGSHSGANVLTF. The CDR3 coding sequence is TGTGCCAGCAGTGAAGGGTCCCACTCTGGGGCCAACGTCCTGACTTTC.

CDR3 bases: TGTGCCAGCAGTTCGACAGGGAGATTTGGTCAGCCCCAGCATTTT. Translation: CASSSTGRFGQPQHF. The chain carries TRBV6-2 or TRBV6-3 and TRBJ1-5, with TRBD1 matching over 7 bases. Germline loops: CDR1 MNHEY, CDR2 SVGEGT. The V segment lost 4 bases and the J segment 6 bases; nucleotides outside the gene matches: 9. This CDR3 is 15 amino acids long.

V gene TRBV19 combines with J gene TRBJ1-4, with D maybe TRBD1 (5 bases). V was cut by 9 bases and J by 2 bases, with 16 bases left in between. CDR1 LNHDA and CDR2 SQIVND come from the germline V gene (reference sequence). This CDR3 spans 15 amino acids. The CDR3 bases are TGTGCCAGCCAGCCCCGGCGACAGACTAATGAAAAACTGTTTTTT. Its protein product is CASQPRRQTNEKLFF.

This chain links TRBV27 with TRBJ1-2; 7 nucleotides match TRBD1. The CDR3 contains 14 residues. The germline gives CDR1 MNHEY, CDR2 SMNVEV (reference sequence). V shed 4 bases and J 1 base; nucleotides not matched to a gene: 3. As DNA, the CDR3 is TGTGCCAGCAGTTCGAACAGGGGTAACTATGGCTACACCTTC. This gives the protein CASSSNRGNYGYTF.

This CDR3 reads CASRPDRGEEKLFF. The CDR3 DNA reads TGTGCCAGCAGGCCCGACAGGGGGGAAGAAAAACTGTTTTTT. The chain carries TRBV6-5 and TRBJ1-4, with TRBD1 matching over 9 bases. CDR3 length: 14 residues. The germline V gene encodes CDR1 MNHEY and CDR2 SVGAGI. The V gene end was trimmed by 6 bases and the J gene end by 8 bases; junction bases not matched to a gene: 7.